This T cell receptor beta chain emerged from a study of radiotherapy plus CTLA-4 blockade in lung cancer. Only in-frame clones appear in the TCRdb table, and some are missing; sequencing was by immunoSEQ multiplex PCR. This repertoire shows about 43,000 clones, roughly 67% found once; its top ten account for approximately 23%. The TCR was taken from a human donor with non-small cell lung cancer who had a partial response to radiotherapy plus ipilimumab. This material consisted of peripheral blood, taken from a patient treated with radiotherapy plus ipilimumab.

CDR3 in amino acids: CASSQDRGLDEKLFF. CDR3 bases: TGCGCCAGCAGCCAAGATCGGGGATTGGATGAAAAACTGTTTTTT. J is TRBJ1-4 and V is TRBV4-3; no reliable D call. V was shortened by 0 bases and J by 6 bases, with 11 bases between the two germline ends. This CDR3 has 15 residues. Germline CDR1 LGHNA, CDR2 YSLEER.